This T cell receptor (beta chain) was identified during a study of identical twins. This clonotype was counted ten times or more. The target antigen is unknown. This CDR3 has 15 amino acids. Trimming removed 6 bases at V and 4 bases at J, with 16 bases between. Germline V CDR1 and CDR2: MNHEY, SMNVEV (reference sequence). Overall study results and limits: Insertions ran lower in abundant cord blood beta clonotypes, though not in memory repertoires. The study found weaker excess twin sharing in beta out-of-frame sequences.

The cDNA had a unique molecular identifier and a template-switch universal primer site. TCRdb recomputed calls from the 5' RACE reads with MiXCR, one row per CDR3 protein. The data show around 670,000 distinct CDR3 sequences, roughly 6.2% seen once. The gene calls are TRBV27 and TRBJ2-1, with D possibly called TRBD1 or TRBD2 (5 bases each). The sample taken for sequencing was naive T cells sorted from blood. This TCR came from a man aged 18 to 35 in good health. CDR3 loop: CASRGMGEWYNEQFF. In DNA form, the CDR3 reads TGTGCCAGCAGGGGAATGGGGGAATGGTACAATGAGCAGTTCTTC.